One and the same sample provided the 9 T cell receptor beta chains below, sequenced in a study of PD-1 blockade in classical Hodgkin lymphoma. Time point given: newly diagnosed, previously untreated cHL patient sample. Magnetic negative selection was used to purify CD4+ T cells from PBMCs that had been thawed. The data were produced by immunoSEQ multiplex PCR, yet TCRdb's version contains in-frame clones alone and is incomplete. The table records some 14,000 clones, roughly 86% of them present only once. The specimen was CD4+ T cells from blood. The source is a human donor with classical Hodgkin lymphoma.

The chain joins TRBV7-9 to TRBJ2-7; no clear D gene. Germline assignment: CDR1 SEHNR and CDR2 FQNEAQ (reference sequence). The CDR3 extends over 13 amino acids. The V gene lost 4 bases and the J gene lost 4 bases, with 11 bases spanning the gap. The CDR3 protein is CASSSRAGYEQYF. The CDR3 region has the DNA TGTGCCAGCAGCTCAAGGGCCGGATACGAGCAGTACTTC.

The V call is TRBV7-2, the J call TRBJ2-5; a possible D gene is TRBD2 (6 bases). Germline CDR1 and CDR2: SGHTA and FQGNSA. This CDR3 has 17 residues. The germline V and J ends were trimmed by 4 bases and 2 bases, with 20 bases remaining between them. For the CDR3, the DNA is TGTGCCAGCAGCTCCCTTCCCGGGGGAGTGTTACAAGAGACCCAGTACTTC. It codes for CASSSLPGGVLQETQYF.

In the case of this clone: Germline and junction disagree at one end, which may indicate a read error. The chain combines TRBV30 with TRBJ2-4; D is uncertain. This CDR3 has 16 amino acids. The V gene's germline CDR1 is GTSNPN and CDR2 SVGIG (reference sequence). The CDR3 here is CTWSVRGIEVGNIQYF. The CDR3 DNA follows: TGTACCTGGAGTGTTAGAGGAATCGAGGTCGGGAACATTCAGTACTTC.

This rearrangement joins TRBV10-3 to TRBJ1-1; perhaps TRBD1 as D (6 bases). The CDR3 consists of 13 residues. The ends were cut back, 6 bases at V and 0 bases at J, with 8 bases in the middle. Looked up from germline, CDR1 is ENHRY and CDR2 is SYGVKD. CDR3 protein: CAIRGALNTEAFF. In nucleotides, the CDR3 is TGTGCCATCAGGGGGGCTCTGAACACTGAAGCTTTCTTT.

The sample holds one count of this clone. This chain connects TRBV28 to TRBJ2-1, with 10 bases identical to TRBD2. The CDR3 runs 12 residues. Germline CDR1 MDHEN, CDR2 SYDVKM. J lost 15 bases, V lost 3 bases, and 5 bases had no gene match. Here the CDR3 reads CASSFLAGVWFF. CDR3 coding DNA: TGTGCCAGCAGTTTCCTAGCGGGAGTTTGGTTCTTC.

The chain joins TRBV15 to TRBJ2-7, with TRBD2 identical over 12 bases. Germline V gene lookup returns CDR1 LNHNV and CDR2 YYDKDF (reference sequence). Trimming removed 3 bases from V and 5 bases from J; junction bases left unmatched: 2. The CDR3 has 14 amino acids. The CDR3, as DNA: TGTGCCACCAGCAGCGGACTAGCGGGGAACGAGCAGTACTTC. This gives the protein CATSSGLAGNEQYF.

The chain uses TRBV6-1 and TRBJ2-3; TRBD1 is a possible D gene (5 bases). CDR3 length: 14 residues. Trimming stripped 6 bases from V and 2 bases from J, with 12 bases between. CDR1 and CDR2 from the germline V gene are MNHNS and SASEGT. CDR3 loop: CASRAGISTDTQYF. The CDR3 region has the DNA TGTGCCAGCAGAGCAGGGATTTCCACAGATACGCAGTATTTT.

This clone was detected once. The chain is built from TRBV7-2 and TRBJ1-4; D gene unclear. Germline CDR1 is SGHTA and CDR2 is FQGNSA. The V end was cut by 1 base, the J end by 1 base, with 4 bases between. This CDR3 contains 14 residues. The CDR3 DNA follows: TGTGCCAGCAGCTTAGTGGGAACTAATGAAAAACTGTTTTTT. It is translated as CASSLVGTNEKLFF.

The chain combines TRBV5-8 with TRBJ2-5, with D possibly matching TRBD1 (6 bases). The CDR3 consists of 17 residues. Trimming removed 0 bases at V and 1 base at J, with 16 bases between. Germline V gives CDR1 SGHTS, CDR2 YDEGEE. Written as DNA, the CDR3 is TGTGCCAGCAGCTTGGGGTCCGGACACAGGGCCCAAGAGACCCAGTACTTC. Its protein product is CASSLGSGHRAQETQYF.